These 8 T cell receptor beta chains came from one sample sequenced in a study of shared clonotypes between healthy human individuals. This table comes from immunoSEQ multiplex PCR, and its TCRdb copy is limited to in-frame clones, with some not included. The sample lists about 1 million clones, about 74% occurring once. The sample comprised memory CD4+ T cells sorted from blood. Subset here: CD45RA-negative fraction. These receptors originate from a man aged 18 to 30 in good health.

A note on this clone: Other nucleotide sequences in the sample specify the same CDR3. The chain combines TRBV20-1 with TRBJ2-3; D remains ambiguous. Germline assignment: CDR1 DFQATT and CDR2 SNEGSKA (reference sequence). This CDR3 spans 11 amino acids. V lost 5 bases, J lost 6 bases, and 9 bases lay in between. DNA for the CDR3: TGCAGTGCTGGCAGTGAGGATACGCAGTATTTT. Translating it yields CSAGSEDTQYF.

This clone occurred once. This chain links TRBV19 with TRBJ1-5; no definite D call. Germline loops: CDR1 LNHDA, CDR2 SQIVND (reference sequence). Trimming pared 7 bases from V and 0 bases from J, leaving 10 bases between. The CDR3 covers 14 residues. The CDR3 DNA follows: TGTGCCAGTACCTCATACAATAGCAATCAGCCCCAGCATTTT. Amino acid sequence: CASTSYNSNQPQHF.

This clone was detected only once. The rearrangement links TRBV5-6 to TRBJ1-4; D not certain. This CDR3 spans 14 amino acids. CDR1 and CDR2 (germline): SGHDT, YYEEEE. V lost 5 bases and J 10 bases, leaving 18 bases between the germline ends. CDR3 DNA sequence: TGTGCCAGCAGTCCTGAAGGTAGAATTCGAAAACTGTTTTTT. As protein: CASSPEGRIRKLFF.

The rearrangement joins TRBV28 to TRBJ1-1; the D gene is possibly TRBD1 (6 bases). Germline V gene data show CDR1 as MDHEN and CDR2 as SYDVKM. V lost 5 bases and J 1 base, leaving 11 bases between the germline ends. The CDR3 contains 14 residues. CDR3 amino acids: CASSGQYKNTEAFF. DNA of the CDR3: TGTGCCAGCAGTGGACAGTATAAGAACACTGAAGCTTTCTTT.

In the case of this clone: Additional DNA sequences in this sample encode the identical CDR3. The chain joins TRBV2 to TRBJ1-3; TRBD1 might be the D (6 bases). The CDR3 extends over 14 amino acids. CDR1 is SNHLY and CDR2 is FYNNEI in the germline V gene. Between the trimmed V and J ends, which lost 0 bases and 4 bases, there was a span of 7 bases. The CDR3 region is CASSEAGAGNTIYF. The DNA of the CDR3 is TGTGCCAGCAGTGAAGCGGGGGCCGGAAACACCATATATTTT.

This clone has just a few counts. The rearrangement links TRBV5-1 to TRBJ1-3; maybe TRBD1 (6 bases). The CDR3 runs 17 residues. The V end was cut by 3 bases, the J end by 0 bases, with 16 bases between. Germline CDR1 and CDR2: SGHRS and YFSETQ. The CDR3 bases are TGCGCCAGCAGCTCAGGACAGACTTACCTCTCTGGAAACACCATATATTTT. It is translated as CASSSGQTYLSGNTIYF.

This rearrangement joins TRBV18 to TRBJ1-1, with a tentative D call TRBD1 (6 bases). The germline V and J ends were trimmed by 2 bases and 6 bases, with 10 bases remaining between them. Germline values: CDR1 KGHSH, CDR2 LQKENI. This CDR3 region has 13 residues. CDR3 coding DNA: TGTGCCAGCTCACCAGGACAGCGCTCTGAAGCTTTCTTT. It encodes CASSPGQRSEAFF.

The chain has TRBV27 and TRBJ1-1; D call uncertain. The germline V gene has CDR1 MNHEY and CDR2 SMNVEV (reference sequence). Deletions cut 0 bases from V and 1 base from J, with 9 bases between. The CDR3 is 15 residues long. The CDR3 protein is CASSLSGLTNTEAFF. The CDR3 bases are TGTGCCAGCAGTTTATCGGGTTTAACGAACACTGAAGCTTTCTTT.